This TCR beta chain was sequenced for a study of T cell responses to AZD1222 COVID-19 vaccine. Study context: Second-dose groups at about 4 or about 12 weeks were pooled.

Sequencing used immunoSEQ multiplex PCR; TCRdb keeps in-frame clones, though not all of them. The table shows 110,000 or so clones, with 75% to 90% occurring only once. V lost 3 bases and J lost 7; bases outside the gene matches: 8. CDR3 size: 15 residues. Germline V gene lookup returns CDR1 SGDLS and CDR2 YYNGEE. Notes on the study in general: The number of AZD1222 recipients seropositive at baseline was only five or six.

On this clone itself: Its matching antigen is unknown.

V is TRBV9 and J is TRBJ2-1; 9 bases map to TRBD1. The input for sequencing was peripheral blood, taken on day 0 of AZD1222 vaccination. The receptor's source is an adult in good health. CDR3 amino acids: CASSADRGLWNEQFF. As DNA, the CDR3 is TGTGCCAGCAGCGCGGACAGGGGCTTATGGAATGAGCAGTTCTTC. The whole variable domain, filled in from reference TRBV9 and TRBJ2-1, reads DSGVTQTPKHLITATGQRVTLRCSPRSGDLSVYWYQQSLDQGLQFLIQYYNGEERAKGNILERFSAQQFPDLHSELNLSSLELGDSALYFCASSADRGLWNEQFFGPGTRLTVL.